Given below is one TCR beta chain in context. Its specificity is not known. The sample belongs to a study of blood T cells in healthy people across ages. Broader study findings: While age rose, TCR beta diversity per million T cells dropped in a roughly linear way. Both higher diversity and more naive CD4+ cells marked long-lived donors when set against aged donors. PBMCs left unsorted prevented a conclusive naive versus antigen-experienced comparison.

CDR3 size: 15 residues. J was trimmed by 6 bases and V by 7 bases; bases with no gene match: 8. Per sample, a minimum of 6 million PBMCs were isolated. Through a sample-barcoded 5' primer and a J-beta primer mix, a second PCR was run for roughly 6 to 12 cycles. TCRdb independently ran MiXCR on the 5' RACE reads; one entry per CDR3 protein. The top ten clones hold approximately 7.9% of a sample with about 1,500,000 distinct CDR3 sequences, about 43% of them seen once. Input material: blood. The chain is built from TRBV12-3 or TRBV12-4 and TRBJ2-1; TRBD2 matches 11 bases. The receptor was isolated from a woman aged 18-29 years in good health. DNA for the CDR3: TGTGCCAGCACCGTAACTAGCGGGAGTACCAATGAGCAGTTCTTC. Amino acids: CASTVTSGSTNEQFF.